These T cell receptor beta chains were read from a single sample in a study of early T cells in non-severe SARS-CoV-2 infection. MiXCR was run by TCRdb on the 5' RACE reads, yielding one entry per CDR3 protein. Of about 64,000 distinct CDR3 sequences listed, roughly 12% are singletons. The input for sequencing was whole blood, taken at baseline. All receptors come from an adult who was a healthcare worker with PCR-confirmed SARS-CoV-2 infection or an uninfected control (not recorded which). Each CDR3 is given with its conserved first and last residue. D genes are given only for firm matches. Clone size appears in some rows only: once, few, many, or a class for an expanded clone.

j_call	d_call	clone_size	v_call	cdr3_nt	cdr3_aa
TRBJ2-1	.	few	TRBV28	TGTGCCAGCAGTTTAGGGCTAGTTTGGATCTTC	CASSLGLVWIF
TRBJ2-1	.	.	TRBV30	TGTGCCTGGAGTGTAAGGAATGAGCAGTTCTTC	CAWSVRNEQFF
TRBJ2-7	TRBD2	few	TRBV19	TGTGCCAGTACCCCGATGGGCGGGGGGGAGCAGTACTTC	CASTPMGGGEQYF
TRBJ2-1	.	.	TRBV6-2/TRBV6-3	TGTGCCAGCAGTCGTCAAACAGGGAGCTCCTACAATGAGCAGTTCTTC	CASSRQTGSSYNEQFF
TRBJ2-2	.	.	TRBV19	TGTGCCAGTAGTACGGGTCGCGGCACCGGGGAGCTGTTTTTT	CASSTGRGTGELFF
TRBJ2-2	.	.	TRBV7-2	TGTGCCAGCAGCTGGCTGACACCCCGCCGGAGGGGCCCCGGGGAGCTGTTTTTT	CASSWLTPRRRGPGELFF
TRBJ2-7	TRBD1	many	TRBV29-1	TGCAGCGTTGAAGTGTTGTTCGGACAGGGGACCTACGAGCAGTACTTC	CSVEVLFGQGTYEQYF
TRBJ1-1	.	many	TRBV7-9	TGTGCCAGCAGCCGCACCAGGGTTAACACTGAAGCTTTCTTT	CASSRTRVNTEAFF
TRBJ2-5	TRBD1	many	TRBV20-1	TGCAGTGCTAGTGCCCCGGACAGGGGGCAAGAGACCCAGTACTTC	CSASAPDRGQETQYF
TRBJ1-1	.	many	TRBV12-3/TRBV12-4	TGTGCCAGCAGTTTAGTATCGGACACTGAAGCTTTCTTT	CASSLVSDTEAFF
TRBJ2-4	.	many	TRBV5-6	TGTGCCAGCAGCTCCCGCTCTCTGGGGGCAGGTCAGTACTTC	CASSSRSLGAGQYF
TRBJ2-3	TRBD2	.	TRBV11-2	TGTGCCAGCAGCTGGGGACTAGCGGGGGACACAGATACGCAGTATTTT	CASSWGLAGDTDTQYF
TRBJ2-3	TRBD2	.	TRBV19	TGTGCCAGTAGTCAGGGACTAAGTGAAAGGACAGATACGCAGTATTTT	CASSQGLSERTDTQYF
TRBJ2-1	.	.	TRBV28	TGTGCCAGCAGTGGGGCGAACAATGAGCAGTTCTTC	CASSGANNEQFF
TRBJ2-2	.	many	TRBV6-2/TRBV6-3	TGTGCCAGCAGTTCCATGGGGACGTCGAACACCGGGGAGCTGTTTTTT	CASSSMGTSNTGELFF
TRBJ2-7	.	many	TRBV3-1	TGTGCCAGCAGCCATGGGGTAGCGTACGAGCAGTACTTC	CASSHGVAYEQYF
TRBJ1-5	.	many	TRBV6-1	TGTGCCAGCACGCTCGGGGGGAATCAGCCCCAGCATTTT	CASTLGGNQPQHF
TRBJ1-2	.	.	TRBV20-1	TGCAGTGCTGGGGACCCGGCAGGCTATGGCTACACCTTC	CSAGDPAGYGYTF
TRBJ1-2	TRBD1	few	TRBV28	TGTGCCAGCAGGCTCCGACAGGGGGGCTACACCTTC	CASRLRQGGYTF
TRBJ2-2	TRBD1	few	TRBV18	TGTGCCAGCTCACCGAGGGGACAGGGATCCACCGGGGAGCTGTTTTTT	CASSPRGQGSTGELFF
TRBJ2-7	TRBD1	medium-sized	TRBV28	TGTGCCAGCCGCGGACAGGGGGAGGGCGAGCAGTACTTC	CASRGQGEGEQYF
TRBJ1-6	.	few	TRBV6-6	TGTGCCAGCACTAGCGGGGTATCACCCCTCCACTTT	CASTSGVSPLHF
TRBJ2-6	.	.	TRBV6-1	TGTGCCAGCGCGACCTCTGGGGCCAACGTCCTGACTTTC	CASATSGANVLTF
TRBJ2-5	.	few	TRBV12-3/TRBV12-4	TGTGCCAGCAGTTTGCGAGGGGCTGGAGAGACCCAGTACTTC	CASSLRGAGETQYF
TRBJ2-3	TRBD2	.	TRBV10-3	TGTGCCATCAGTGACAGCGGGATCACAGATACGCAGTATTTT	CAISDSGITDTQYF
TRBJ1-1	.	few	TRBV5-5	TGTGCCAGCAGTAAATGGGGGGGCACTGAAGCTTTCTTT	CASSKWGGTEAFF
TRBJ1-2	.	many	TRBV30	TGTGCCTGGAGTGTACTACCCGGGGGAAACTATGGCTACACCTTC	CAWSVLPGGNYGYTF
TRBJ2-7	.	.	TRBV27	TGTGCCAGCAGTCCTAGGAGACAGAGCGGGCAGTACTTC	CASSPRRQSGQYF
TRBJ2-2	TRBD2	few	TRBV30	TGTGCCTGGAGTGTACTTTCTAGCGGTGGTTTCACCGGGGATCTGTTTTTT	CAWSVLSSGGFTGDLFF
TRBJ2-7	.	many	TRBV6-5	TGTGCCAGCAGTTATTCGAGAGTCGAGCAGTACTTC	CASSYSRVEQYF
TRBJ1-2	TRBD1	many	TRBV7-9	TGTGCCAGCAGCTCCGGGACAGTCTATGGCTACACCTTC	CASSSGTVYGYTF
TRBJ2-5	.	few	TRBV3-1	TGTGCCAGCAGCCAAGAGTCGTTATGGCGGGACTCCGACAATGAGGCAGAGACCCAGTACTTC	CASSQESLWRDSDNEAETQYF
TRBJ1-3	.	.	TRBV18	TGTGCCAGCTCACGTGGACTCAGCTCGGAAAACACCATATATTTT	CASSRGLSSENTIYF
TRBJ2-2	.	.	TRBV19	TGTGCCAGTACTACAGGGTTCGGCACCGGGGAGCTGTTTTTT	CASTTGFGTGELFF
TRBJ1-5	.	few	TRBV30	TGTGCCTGGAGTGTGGCAGCACTCAATCAGCCCCAGCATTTT	CAWSVAALNQPQHF
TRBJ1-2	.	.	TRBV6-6	TGTGCCAGCAGTTACCCAGGGGACTATGGCTACACCTTC	CASSYPGDYGYTF
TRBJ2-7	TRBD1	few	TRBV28	TGTGCCAGCAGTTTATGGACAGGGATCTACGAGCAGTACTTC	CASSLWTGIYEQYF
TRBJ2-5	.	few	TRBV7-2	TGTGCCAGCAGCTTCGACAGGCAAGAGACCCAGTACTTC	CASSFDRQETQYF
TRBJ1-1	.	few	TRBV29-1	TGCAGCGTTGAAGTTGCGGTAACGAACACTGAAGCTTTCTTT	CSVEVAVTNTEAFF
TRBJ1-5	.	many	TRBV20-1	TGCAGTGCTAGAGCAGGGGGCAATCAGCCCCAGCATTTT	CSARAGGNQPQHF
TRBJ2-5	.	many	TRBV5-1	TGCGCCAGCAGCTCGGGGACATACCAAGAGACCCAGTACTTC	CASSSGTYQETQYF
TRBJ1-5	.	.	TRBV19	TGTGCCAGTACTTTCCTAGGGATAACCAATCAGCCCCAGCATTTT	CASTFLGITNQPQHF
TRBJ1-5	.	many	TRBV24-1	TGTGCCACCGGGGACGGCATGGAGCCCCAGCATTTT	CATGDGMEPQHF
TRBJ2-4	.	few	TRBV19	TGTGCCAGTAGTTCCCAGGGATCCTTAGCCAAAAACATTCAGTACTTC	CASSSQGSLAKNIQYF